This T cell receptor beta chain was recovered during a study of T-cell reconstitution after alpha-beta-depleted transplantation in children. Unique molecular identifiers were used in preparing the TCRbeta library. MiXCR was run by TCRdb on the PCR reads, yielding one entry per CDR3 protein. This table holds 500,000 or so distinct CDR3 sequences, roughly 11% found once. CDR3 length equals 15 residues. Trimming at V came to 5 bases and at J to 1 base, leaving 10 bases not matched to a gene. CDR1 DFQATT and CDR2 SNEGSKA come from the germline V gene (reference sequence). Study conclusions and caveats: Reportedly, alpha-beta T cells present about two months post-transplant originated from several hundred expanded clones of graft origin. Some patients' high day-60 TCRbeta diversity was attributed to recipient cells surviving conditioning. By one year post-transplant, T-cell counts and diversity largely arose from T cells that were newly produced.

This clonotype was picked up a small number of times. Antigen: not known. The sequence derives from a female patient aged 2 to 10 who had a stem cell transplant for aplastic anemia, so the T cells may come from the graft donor. The chain joins TRBV20-1 to TRBJ2-5, with TRBD1 matching 7 bases. The sample here was PBMCs, mostly from graft donor cells, taken 180 days after TCRalphabeta/CD19-depleted stem cell transplant. CDR3 sequence reads: CSAWGQQKFQETQYF. The CDR3 DNA sequence: TGCAGTGCTTGGGGACAGCAAAAGTTCCAAGAGACCCAGTACTTC.